These T cell receptor beta chains were read from a single sample in a study of T cell repertoires in cytomegalovirus infection. TCRdb re-called the reads with MiXCR, one entry per CDR3 protein. Here the sample spans about 530,000 distinct CDR3 sequences, around 27% being singletons. Material: PBMCs. The receptor set was obtained from a human donor in good health (CMV status not recorded). Some clones in this sample may be carry-over from other donors' samples. Both conserved end residues are part of each CDR3. A D gene is named only where the DNA matches it firmly. Not every row has a clone size; where given, it reads once, few, many or a size class.

d_gene	v_gene	j_gene	abundance	CDR3aa	CDR3nt
TRBD2	TRBV7-8	TRBJ2-2	few	CASSQSGGRAAGELFF	TGTGCCAGCAGCCAATCGGGCGGGAGGGCCGCCGGGGAGCTGTTTTTT
.	TRBV7-3	TRBJ2-1	many	CASSPGPSYNEQFF	TGTGCCAGCAGTCCGGGCCCTTCCTACAATGAGCAGTTCTTC
TRBD2	TRBV20-1	TRBJ2-1	.	CSARAKPTSGRAFSYEQFF	TGCAGTGCTAGAGCTAAACCCACTAGCGGGAGGGCCTTCTCATATGAGCAGTTCTTC
TRBD1	TRBV7-8	TRBJ1-4	.	CASSAQGAANEKLFF	TGTGCCAGCAGCGCCCAGGGGGCGGCTAATGAAAAACTGTTTTTT
.	TRBV7-9	TRBJ2-1	.	CASSSERKTAYNEQFF	TGTGCCAGCAGCTCCGAGCGGAAAACCGCCTACAATGAGCAGTTCTTC
.	TRBV5-4	TRBJ2-1	.	CASSLGSATAGNEQFF	TGTGCCAGCAGCTTGGGTTCAGCGACCGCGGGCAATGAGCAGTTCTTC
.	TRBV6-1	TRBJ2-1	.	CASSRPGVNEQFF	TGTGCCAGCAGTCGTCCAGGGGTCAATGAGCAGTTCTTC
.	TRBV7-2	TRBJ2-1	few	CASSPDGQPREQFF	TGTGCCAGCAGTCCCGATGGACAACCCCGAGAGCAGTTCTTC
TRBD1	TRBV28	TRBJ2-7	once	CASSSGTGLSYEQYF	TGTGCCAGCAGTTCCGGGACAGGGTTATCCTACGAGCAGTACTTC
.	TRBV4-1	TRBJ2-4	few	CASSQDLVYNQYF	TGCGCCAGCAGCCAAGATCTCGTTTATAATCAGTACTTC
TRBD2	TRBV4-3	TRBJ2-1	few	CASRKGRGTGYNEQFF	TGCGCCAGCAGGAAGGGGCGGGGGACGGGCTACAATGAGCAGTTCTTC
.	TRBV20-1	TRBJ2-6	.	CSARGSGSGANVLTF	TGCAGTGCTAGAGGTTCTGGTTCTGGGGCCAACGTCCTGACTTTC
TRBD2	TRBV7-8	TRBJ2-1	many	CASSLVTGTIRANEQFF	TGTGCCAGCAGCTTAGTGACCGGGACTATCCGGGCCAATGAGCAGTTCTTC
.	TRBV6-1	TRBJ1-4	few	CASIIGGTPFEKLFF	TGTGCCAGCATTATTGGCGGGACGCCGTTTGAAAAACTGTTTTTT
.	TRBV10-3	TRBJ2-7	few	CAISRDINYEQYF	TGTGCCATCAGCCGGGACATAAACTACGAGCAGTACTTC
TRBD1	TRBV19	TRBJ1-6	.	CASSPPGQSSYNSPLHF	TGTGCCAGTAGTCCGCCGGGACAGAGCTCCTATAATTCACCCCTCCACTTT
TRBD1	TRBV19	TRBJ1-5	.	CASSSPSRPGQGYQPQHF	TGTGCCAGTAGCTCCCCCTCCCGCCCCGGACAGGGATATCAGCCCCAGCATTTT
.	TRBV2	TRBJ2-3	.	CASRPGASTDTQYF	TGTGCCAGCCGCCCGGGGGCCAGCACAGATACGCAGTATTTT
.	TRBV9	TRBJ2-7	few	CASSVVGDPYEQYF	TGTGCCAGCAGCGTAGTGGGGGACCCCTACGAGCAGTACTTC
.	TRBV28	TRBJ2-1	.	CASSLSGQSYNEQFF	TGTGCCAGCAGTTTATCCGGGCAGTCCTACAATGAGCAGTTCTTC
.	TRBV6-5	TRBJ2-3	few	CASSYSGRGSAPDTQYF	TGTGCCAGCAGTTACTCGGGTCGAGGGAGCGCACCAGATACGCAGTATTTT
.	TRBV6-5	TRBJ2-2	few	CARLIQTRTGELFF	TGTGCCAGACTTATACAGACACGCACCGGGGAGCTGTTTTTT
.	TRBV28	TRBJ2-3	.	CAATGYSSTDTQYF	TGTGCCGCCACCGGGTACTCTAGCACAGATACGCAGTATTTT
TRBD2	TRBV7-9	TRBJ2-3	many	CASSLASGGITDTQYF	TGTGCCAGCAGCTTGGCCTCGGGAGGTATTACAGATACGCAGTATTTT
.	TRBV19	TRBJ1-2	few	CATTEDTLRLDGYTF	TGTGCCACCACAGAGGACACCTTACGCCTGGATGGCTACACCTTC
.	TRBV5-1	TRBJ2-2	few	CAISRTDHTGELFF	TGCGCCATCTCGAGGACGGATCACACCGGGGAGCTGTTTTTT
.	TRBV12-3/TRBV12-4	TRBJ1-1	many	CASSFVRVHGGAFF	TGTGCCAGCAGTTTCGTAAGGGTTCATGGCGGAGCTTTCTTT
TRBD2	TRBV7-2	TRBJ2-7	.	CASSSPGLASEQYF	TGTGCCAGCAGCTCGCCGGGACTAGCTTCCGAGCAGTACTTC
.	TRBV28	TRBJ1-2	.	CASRRDRTGYTF	TGTGCCAGCAGACGAGACAGAACTGGCTACACCTTC
TRBD1	TRBV28	TRBJ2-7	.	CASSSTGGPSYEQYF	TGTGCCAGCAGTTCGACAGGGGGGCCTTCCTACGAGCAGTACTTC
.	TRBV2	TRBJ1-3	.	CASAFDGNTIYF	TGTGCCAGCGCTTTTGACGGAAACACCATATATTTT
.	TRBV2	TRBJ2-6	.	CASTGDGSGANVLTF	TGTGCCAGCACCGGTGACGGCTCTGGGGCCAACGTCCTGACTTTC
.	TRBV29-1	TRBJ2-1	.	CSVVGLRDFTLVYNEQFF	TGCAGCGTTGTGGGATTGAGAGATTTCACCCTGGTCTACAATGAGCAGTTCTTC